A selection of T cell receptor beta chains follows, all from one sample in a study of cytomegalovirus exposure and HLA in healthy donors. Assay: immunoSEQ multiplex PCR; the TCRdb copy retains only in-frame clones and omits some. The table lists around 80,000 clones, under 65% of them singletons. Sequenced material: PBMCs. These receptor sequences come from a male donor in good health and CMV-seropositive. The CDR3 runs from the conserved cysteine through the conserved F or W. A D gene is named only where the DNA matches it firmly. Clone size is stated in some rows and not others, as once, few, many or a class when expanded.

v_gene	d_gene	abundance	j_gene	CDR3aa	CDR3nt
TRBV15	-	few	TRBJ2-1	CATSRDARGGQFF	TGTGCCACCAGCAGAGATGCTAGAGGAGGGCAGTTCTTC
TRBV10-3	-	-	TRBJ2-7	CAISESSWEQYF	TGTGCCATCAGTGAGTCGAGTTGGGAGCAGTACTTC
TRBV15	TRBD2	once	TRBJ2-3	CAARGGQSGTDTQYF	TGTGCCGCGCGGGGGGGGCAATCGGGCACAGATACGCAGTATTTT
TRBV28	-	-	TRBJ2-1	CASSFYPRDSYNEQFF	TGTGCCAGCAGTTTTTATCCGCGGGATTCGTACAATGAGCAGTTCTTC
TRBV27	TRBD2	-	TRBJ2-3	CASSFRGADTQYF	TGTGCCAGCAGTTTTCGGGGGGCAGATACGCAGTATTTT
TRBV9	-	-	TRBJ1-3	CASSVAEGGNTIYF	TGTGCCAGCAGCGTAGCCGAGGGCGGAAACACCATATATTTT
TRBV30	-	-	TRBJ1-5	CAWSPGQSDQPQHF	TGTGCCTGGAGTCCGGGACAAAGCGATCAGCCCCAGCATTTT
TRBV19	-	-	TRBJ1-4	CASSIDTGEKLFF	TGTGCCAGTAGTATAGACACGGGGGAAAAACTGTTTTTT
TRBV9	TRBD2	-	TRBJ2-5	CASSSGGGPQETQYF	TGTGCCAGCAGCTCCGGGGGGGGGCCACAAGAGACCCAGTACTTC
TRBV14	-	-	TRBJ2-7	CASSQRSAVLDYEQYF	TGTGCCAGCAGCCAGAGAAGCGCAGTACTAGACTACGAGCAGTACTTC
TRBV2	TRBD1	few	TRBJ2-7	CASSGRTGGEQYF	TGTGCCAGCAGTGGCCGGACAGGGGGCGAGCAGTACTTC
TRBV18	-	-	TRBJ2-1	CASSPIVATVQFF	TGTGCCAGCTCACCAATCGTCGCCACGGTCCAGTTCTTC
TRBV6-1	-	-	TRBJ2-1	CAGQTGAGGGEQFF	TGTGCCGGACAAACAGGGGCGGGGGGCGGTGAGCAGTTCTTC
TRBV29-1	TRBD1	few	TRBJ1-2	CSVKPDRERGYTF	TGCAGCGTTAAACCCGACAGGGAGAGGGGCTACACCTTC
TRBV29-1	-	few	TRBJ2-7	CSVEETPSGEQYF	TGCAGCGTTGAAGAAACCCCTTCCGGCGAGCAGTACTTC
TRBV7-3	-	-	TRBJ2-1	CASSLDSGEQFF	TGTGCCAGCAGCTTAGATTCAGGTGAGCAGTTCTTC
TRBV5-4	-	-	TRBJ1-2	CASSLSFASVSYGYTF	TGTGCCAGCAGCTTGTCGTTTGCCAGCGTGTCCTATGGCTACACCTTC
TRBV4-3	TRBD2	few	TRBJ2-3	CASSQQSSGRAQDTQYF	TGCGCCAGCAGCCAACAATCTAGCGGGAGGGCCCAAGATACGCAGTATTTT
TRBV7-9	-	-	TRBJ2-7	CASSQDTFVGEQYF	TGTGCCAGCAGCCAGGACACCTTCGTAGGCGAGCAGTACTTC
TRBV30	-	few	TRBJ1-2	CAWSVPRPGSYGYTF	TGTGCCTGGAGTGTCCCCCGGCCGGGGTCCTATGGCTACACCTTC
TRBV19	-	-	TRBJ2-7	CASSRTNSYEQYF	TGTGCCAGTAGTCGGACTAACTCCTACGAGCAGTACTTC
TRBV28	-	once	TRBJ2-7	CASSLAGANKPYEQYF	TGTGCCAGCAGTTTGGCTGGAGCTAACAAACCCTACGAGCAGTACTTC
TRBV19	-	-	TRBJ2-7	CASSIAGDYEQYF	TGTGCCAGTAGTATAGCGGGGGACTACGAGCAGTACTTC
TRBV6-1	TRBD1	-	TRBJ1-2	CASSGWTGGGYTF	TGTGCCAGCAGTGGATGGACAGGCGGGGGCTACACCTTC
TRBV6-4	-	-	TRBJ2-7	CASSLRHPPSEQYF	TGTGCCAGCAGCCTACGACATCCACCCTCCGAGCAGTACTTC
TRBV6-5	-	-	TRBJ2-7	CASGSPSREEYF	TGTGCCAGCGGCTCACCGAGCAGGGAGGAGTACTTC
TRBV2	TRBD1	many	TRBJ1-6	CASNPGTGRNSPLHF	TGTGCCAGCAACCCCGGGACAGGGAGGAATTCACCCCTCCACTTT
TRBV2	-	-	TRBJ2-2	CASSVTGEARQGRTGELFF	TGTGCCAGCAGTGTAACGGGGGAGGCTCGGCAAGGACGCACCGGGGAGCTGTTTTTT
TRBV5-6	TRBD2	-	TRBJ2-7	CASSLGTSDYEQYF	TGTGCCAGCAGCTTGGGGACTAGCGACTACGAGCAGTACTTC
TRBV18	TRBD1	-	TRBJ1-1	CASSPRGLNTEAFF	TGTGCCAGCTCACCAAGGGGGCTGAACACTGAAGCTTTCTTT
TRBV5-1	-	-	TRBJ2-1	CASSPPGGAGNDEQFF	TGCGCCAGCAGCCCCCCTGGGGGCGCCGGGAACGATGAGCAGTTCTTC
TRBV7-6	-	-	TRBJ1-5	CASSLAGGNQPQHF	TGTGCCAGCAGCTTAGCGGGGGGGAATCAGCCCCAGCATTTT
TRBV28	-	-	TRBJ1-2	CASSFSKGITPYTF	TGTGCCAGCAGTTTTTCTAAGGGGATCACTCCCTACACCTTC
TRBV5-1	TRBD1	-	TRBJ2-1	CASSVDRNNEQFF	TGCGCCAGCAGCGTGGACAGGAACAATGAGCAGTTCTTC
TRBV7-9	TRBD1	-	TRBJ1-5	CSSSLGQGNQPQHF	TGTTCCAGCAGCCTCGGACAGGGGAATCAGCCCCAGCATTTT
TRBV29-1	-	-	TRBJ2-7	CSVELGAISYEQYF	TGCAGCGTTGAATTGGGGGCCATTTCCTACGAGCAGTACTTC
TRBV19	TRBD1	-	TRBJ1-1	CASSMAGGTEAFF	TGTGCCAGTAGTATGGCAGGGGGCACTGAAGCTTTCTTT
TRBV10-3	-	once	TRBJ1-4	CAISESEGIEEKLFF	TGTGCCATCAGTGAGTCGGAGGGTATAGAGGAAAAACTGTTTTTT
TRBV7-2	-	-	TRBJ2-7	CASSLQGGAGEQYF	TGTGCCAGCAGCTTACAGGGCGGGGCGGGCGAGCAGTACTTC
TRBV9	-	-	TRBJ2-3	CASSVGASRTDTQYF	TGTGCCAGCAGCGTAGGGGCAAGCCGCACAGATACGCAGTATTTT
TRBV5-6	TRBD1	-	TRBJ2-5	CASSEPRTGVETQYF	TGTGCCAGCAGCGAGCCGAGGACAGGGGTCGAGACCCAGTACTTC
TRBV5-4	-	few	TRBJ2-1	CASSSGGYEQFF	TGTGCCAGCAGCTCCGGCGGGTATGAGCAGTTCTTC
TRBV6-1	-	few	TRBJ2-4	CASSDGEGNIQYF	TGTGCCAGCAGTGACGGCGAGGGAAACATTCAGTACTTC
TRBV7-6	-	-	TRBJ1-4	CASSLGFGVGRANEKLFF	TGTGCCAGCAGCCTCGGATTCGGGGTCGGGCGAGCTAATGAAAAACTGTTTTTT
TRBV9	TRBD2	few	TRBJ2-5	CASSVASAGGRETQYF	TGTGCCAGCAGCGTAGCTTCCGCGGGAGGACGGGAGACCCAGTACTTC
TRBV6-4	-	-	TRBJ2-1	CASSEQGDEQFF	TGTGCCAGCAGTGAGCAGGGCGATGAGCAGTTCTTC
TRBV7-2	-	-	TRBJ1-1	CASGQYNTEAFF	TGTGCCAGCGGACAGTATAACACTGAAGCTTTCTTT
TRBV2	TRBD1	-	TRBJ2-1	CASSLGQGGEQFF	TGTGCCAGCAGTCTCGGACAGGGGGGGGAGCAGTTCTTC
TRBV27	-	-	TRBJ1-3	CASSPKVPGGFSGNTIYF	TGTGCCAGCAGTCCTAAGGTCCCGGGGGGCTTCTCTGGAAACACCATATATTTT
TRBV6-1	TRBD1	-	TRBJ1-2	CASNLNPGQGMGYTF	TGTGCCAGCAACCTAAACCCGGGACAGGGAATGGGCTACACCTTC
TRBV28	-	-	TRBJ1-5	CAIQSPPGQGYNQPQHF	TGTGCCATTCAAAGTCCCCCCGGCCAGGGCTACAATCAGCCCCAGCATTTT
TRBV28	TRBD1	-	TRBJ1-1	CASSLSGTGSTEAFF	TGTGCCAGCAGCCTCTCCGGGACAGGGAGCACTGAAGCTTTCTTT
TRBV7-2	TRBD2	-	TRBJ2-7	CASSQSLSTSGSYEQYF	TGTGCCAGCAGCCAGAGTCTCTCGACTAGCGGATCCTACGAGCAGTACTTC